The 30 T cell receptor beta chains in this list originate from one sample, sequenced in a study of blood T cell repertoires in COVID-19 (dated by TCRdb to 2020 to 2021). The library relied on the immunoSEQ multiplex PCR assay. TCRdb re-hosts the immuneACCESS table, in-frame sequences only. Its copies lack some clones; in the studies checked, an unresolved V gene accounts for under half of them, and the cause for the rest is not known. Recorded for this sample are around 200,000 clones; 70% to 90% of them occurred a single time. Of the sample, approximately 2.8% falls within the top ten clones. Sample: PBMCs or T cells enriched from blood (not recorded which). All receptors come from a woman aged 45-65 years in a cohort exposed to, infected with or recovered from COVID-19 (not recorded which).

V is TRBV27 and J is TRBJ2-5; TRBD2 matches 9 bases. Germline CDR1 MNHEY, CDR2 SMNVEV (reference sequence). The CDR3 sequence is 18 residues long. V lost 4 bases and J lost 4; bases outside the gene matches: 16. The CDR3 sequence: CASSYGGLGRGGLETQYF. CDR3 in DNA: TGTGCCAGCAGTTATGGCGGGTTAGGGCGGGGGGGCCTAGAGACCCAGTACTTC.

The V gene is TRBV6-5, the J gene TRBJ1-1; 7 nucleotides match TRBD1. The CDR3 consists of 14 residues. The J segment lost 1 base and the V segment lost 6 bases, leaving 5 bases of the junction unmatched. CDR1 is MNHEY and CDR2 is SVGAGI in the germline V gene. DNA for the CDR3: TGTGCCAGCAGCCTCGGGACAGCGAACACTGAAGCTTTCTTT. It encodes CASSLGTANTEAFF.

V usage is TRBV19 and J usage is TRBJ2-1, with 9 bases aligning to TRBD2. The J segment lost 4 bases and the V segment lost 4 bases, leaving 8 bases of the junction unmatched. This CDR3 comprises 16 residues. Germline values: CDR1 LNHDA, CDR2 SQIVND (reference sequence). The chain's CDR3 is CASSTPSGGKYNEQFF. For the CDR3, the DNA is TGTGCCAGTAGTACCCCCAGCGGGGGGAAATACAATGAGCAGTTCTTC.

The chain joins TRBV28 to TRBJ1-2; 7 bases are shared with TRBD1. Germline loops: CDR1 MDHEN, CDR2 SYDVKM. The length of the CDR3 is 15 residues. Trimming at V came to 3 bases and at J to 4 bases, leaving 8 bases not matched to a gene. CDR3 residues: CASSFIQGIAYGYTF. The DNA of the CDR3 is TGTGCCAGCAGTTTCATACAGGGGATTGCCTATGGCTACACCTTC.

The chain is built from TRBV29-1 and TRBJ1-3; D ambiguous. Trimming stripped 6 bases from V and 0 bases from J, with 12 bases between. CDR1 SQVTM and CDR2 ANQGSEA come from the germline V gene. CDR3 size: 14 residues. The CDR3 loop is CSVTNRSSGNTIYF. CDR3 nucleotides: TGCAGCGTGACGAACAGAAGCTCTGGAAACACCATATATTTT.

Concerning this clone: Because the CDR3's place on the DNA is in doubt, the DNA is left out and the CDR3 is given as listed by TCRdb. The chain joins TRBV29-1 to TRBJ1-2. The CDR3 sequence runs 14 residues, both termini included. The germline V gene has CDR1 SQVTM and CDR2 ANQGSEA. The CDR3 loop reads CSVEILRAVGVGTF.

This clone was observed once. This chain links TRBV2 with TRBJ2-1; 9 bases are shared with TRBD2. V lost 2 bases to trimming and J lost 0 bases; unmatched junction nucleotides: 2. The CDR3 contains 16 residues. Germline V gene lookup returns CDR1 SNHLY and CDR2 FYNNEI. This CDR3 reads CASSETRGGSYNEQFF. The CDR3, as DNA: TGTGCCAGCAGTGAAACGCGGGGGGGCTCCTACAATGAGCAGTTCTTC. Full variable domain (rest looked up from reference TRBV2 and TRBJ2-1): EPEVTQTPSHQVTQMGQEVILRCVPISNHLYFYWYRQILGQKVEFLVSFYNNEISEKSEIFDDQFSVERPDGSNFTLKIRSTKLEDSAMYFCASSETRGGSYNEQFFGPGTRLTVL.

A single count supports this clone. The V call is TRBV9, the J call TRBJ1-2; unclear D gene. CDR1 and CDR2 (germline): SGDLS, YYNGEE. The CDR3 is 14 amino acids. V shed 0 bases and J shed 0 bases, with 6 bases lying between them. The CDR3 bases are TGTGCCAGCAGCGTAGAACAGACTAACTATGGCTACACCTTC. This sequence encodes CASSVEQTNYGYTF.

V and J are TRBV4-3 and TRBJ2-1, with 15 nucleotides matching TRBD2. Germline V lookup: CDR1 LGHNA, CDR2 YSLEER. CDR3 size: 19 residues. V lost 2 bases and J lost 4; bases outside the gene matches: 9. This CDR3 reads CASSQSLGTSGGKYNEQFF. CDR3 nucleotides: TGCGCCAGCAGCCAATCTCTTGGGACTAGCGGGGGGAAATACAATGAGCAGTTCTTC.

The rearrangement uses TRBV7-6 and TRBJ1-1; D unclear. Germline CDR1 is SGHVS and CDR2 is FNYEAQ. V dropped 3 bases and J dropped 1 base, with 6 bases sitting between them. This CDR3 comprises 13 residues. CDR3 region: CASSFSGNTEAFF. CDR3 DNA sequence: TGTGCCAGCAGCTTTTCAGGGAACACTGAAGCTTTCTTT.

The rearrangement joins TRBV9 to TRBJ2-1, with 9 positions matching TRBD2. With 0 bases clipped from V and 5 bases from J, the junction kept 6 bases outside the gene matches. CDR1 is SGDLS and CDR2 is YYNGEE in the germline V gene. The CDR3 has 16 amino acids. The CDR3 is CASSVGLAGKNNEQFF. CDR3 nucleotide sequence: TGTGCCAGCAGCGTAGGTCTAGCGGGGAAAAACAATGAGCAGTTCTTC.

This clone was observed a single time. This chain uses TRBV12-5 with TRBJ2-1, with TRBD2 matching over 8 bases. The V gene end was trimmed by 7 bases and the J gene end by 8 bases; junction bases not matched to a gene: 7. The CDR3 runs 13 residues. From germline, CDR1 is LGHNT and CDR2 FRNRAP. Here the CDR3 DNA reads TGTGCTAGTGCCCCAGGGACTAGTGATGAGCAGTTCTTC. It specifies CASAPGTSDEQFF. The entire variable domain, with the rest obtained from reference TRBV12-5 and TRBJ2-1, is as follows: DARVTQTPRHKVTEMGQEVTMRCQPILGHNTVFWYRQTMMQGLELLAYFRNRAPLDDSGMPKDRFSAEMPDATLATLKIQPSEPRDSAVYFCASAPGTSDEQFFGPGTRLTVL.

This chain connects TRBV3-1 (or the pseudogene TRBV3-2) to TRBJ2-5, with 8 positions matching TRBD2. Germline V CDR1 and CDR2: LGHDT, YNNKEL (reference sequence). Germline trimming cut 5 bases from V and 5 bases from J; bases unmatched to any gene: 10. This CDR3 is 15 amino acids long. The CDR3 is CASSLAGWGQETQYF. The DNA for the CDR3 is TGTGCCAGCAGCTTAGCGGGGTGGGGGCAGGAGACCCAGTACTTC.

V gene TRBV6-5 combines with J gene TRBJ1-1; D perhaps matches TRBD1 (6 bases). CDR1 and CDR2 from the germline V gene are MNHEY and SVGAGI. This CDR3 region has 14 residues. V was pared by 6 bases and J by 7 bases, with 18 bases between. CDR3: CASSNGRGAGEAFF. CDR3 sequence (DNA): TGTGCCAGCAGCAATGGTCGGGGGGCCGGTGAAGCTTTCTTT.

The chain uses TRBV27 and TRBJ1-2, with D maybe TRBD1 (6 bases). In germline, CDR1 is MNHEY, CDR2 SMNVEV (reference sequence). The CDR3 totals 14 residues. Trimming took 6 bases from V and 5 from J, leaving 16 bases between them. The CDR3 spells CASRLGGARYGYTF. Here the CDR3 DNA reads TGTGCCAGCAGACTTGGGGGCGCTAGGTATGGCTACACCTTC.

This clone has just one count. V usage is TRBV2 and J usage is TRBJ1-1; a possible D gene is TRBD1 (6 bases). Trimming took off 4 bases at V and 1 base at J, with 10 bases between the two ends. The CDR3 consists of 14 residues. Germline V CDR1 and CDR2: SNHLY, FYNNEI. In DNA form, the CDR3 reads TGTGCCAGCAGTGTAGGACAGAGGAACACTGAAGCTTTCTTT. Its translation: CASSVGQRNTEAFF.

The chain joins TRBV15 to TRBJ2-3; D gene uncertain. The germline CDR1 and CDR2 sequences are LNHNV and YYDKDF (reference sequence). The CDR3 covers 12 residues. With 0 bases removed from V and 14 bases from J, the gap between germline ends came to 12 bases. The CDR3 reads CATSRDLTVGYF. As DNA, the CDR3 is TGTGCCACCAGCAGAGATCTAACAGTGGGGTATTTT.

The rearrangement joins TRBV28 to TRBJ1-5, with D perhaps matching TRBD1 (6 bases). This CDR3 region has 14 residues. Looked up from germline, CDR1 is MDHEN and CDR2 is SYDVKM. Trimming cost V 6 bases and J 6 bases, with 15 bases left between them. CDR3 sequence reads: CASRATGSFQPQHF. As DNA, the CDR3 is TGTGCCAGCAGGGCGACAGGCAGCTTTCAGCCCCAGCATTTT. The variable domain in full, completed from reference TRBV28 and TRBJ1-5, reads DVKVTQSSRYLVKRTGEKVFLECVQDMDHENMFWYRQDPGLGLRLIYFSYDVKMKEKGDIPEGYSVSREKKERFSLILESASTNQTSMYLCASRATGSFQPQHFGDGTRLSIL.

This clone was counted between two and nine times. The V and J genes are TRBV6-6 and TRBJ2-7, with TRBD2 identical over 14 bases. The V gene's germline CDR1 is MNHNY and CDR2 SVGAGI (reference sequence). The CDR3 covers 17 residues. The V segment lost 5 bases and the J segment 4 bases; nucleotides outside the gene matches: 10. For the CDR3, the DNA is TGTGCCAGCAGTCACCCGAGACTAGCGGGGGGGAGGTACGAGCAGTACTTC. It specifies CASSHPRLAGGRYEQYF.

The chain uses TRBV5-5 and TRBJ1-5, with D possibly matching TRBD1 (6 bases). The CDR3 spans 14 residues. V lost 1 base, J lost 7 bases, and 12 bases lay in between. Looked up from germline, CDR1 is SGHKS and CDR2 is YYEKEE (reference sequence). CDR3 residues: CASSLRTDPQPQHF. CDR3 sequence (DNA): TGTGCCAGCAGCTTGAGGACAGACCCCCAGCCCCAGCATTTT.

This rearrangement joins TRBV5-1 to TRBJ2-2, with no clear D. From germline, CDR1 is SGHRS and CDR2 YFSETQ. CDR3 length equals 15 residues. The V and J ends lost 4 bases and 1 base respectively, with 11 bases between them. The CDR3 sequence: CASSPTLRNTGELFF. The CDR3 nucleotides are TGCGCCAGCAGCCCTACCCTTAGGAACACCGGGGAGCTGTTTTTT.

This sequence joins TRBV9 and TRBJ2-7; weak D call: TRBD1 (6 bases). V was cut by 3 bases and J by 2 bases, with 12 bases left in between. Germline CDR1 is SGDLS and CDR2 is YYNGEE. The CDR3 has 14 amino acids. The CDR3 region has the DNA TGTGCCAGCAGCGCCGGGACACCAACCTACGAGCAGTACTTC. Amino acids: CASSAGTPTYEQYF.

The chain carries TRBV6-2 or TRBV6-3 and TRBJ2-7, with D tentatively TRBD1 (5 bases). CDR1 MNHEY and CDR2 SVGEGT come from the germline V gene. The CDR3 spans 13 residues. V lost 4 bases and J 3 bases, leaving 10 bases between the germline ends. The CDR3 DNA reads as TGTGCCAGCAGTTGGGGCAAATTCTACGAGCAGTACTTC. Its translation is CASSWGKFYEQYF.

CDR3 in amino acids: CASSKRQAGETQYF. As DNA, the CDR3 is TGTGCCAGTAGTAAAAGACAGGCAGGAGAGACCCAGTACTTC. This rearrangement joins TRBV19 to TRBJ2-5, with a tentative D call TRBD1 (6 bases). V lost 4 bases and J lost 4, with 13 bases in between. In germline, CDR1 is LNHDA, CDR2 SQIVND (reference sequence). The CDR3 is 14 amino acids.

V and J are TRBV6-2 or TRBV6-3 and TRBJ2-5; TRBD1 matches 7 bases. Trimming at V came to 5 bases and at J to 5 bases, leaving 5 bases not matched to a gene. The CDR3 extends over 13 amino acids. Germline lookup yields CDR1 MNHEY and CDR2 SVGEGT. The CDR3 DNA reads as TGTGCCAGCAGTCGAGGGGGCCGGGAGACCCAGTACTTC. Amino acids: CASSRGGRETQYF.

The chain has TRBV5-1 and TRBJ1-2; 7 bases align to TRBD1. The CDR3 sequence is 14 residues long. Germline V lookup: CDR1 SGHRS, CDR2 YFSETQ. The trim removed 4 bases at V and 0 bases at J, leaving 3 bases unmatched. The CDR3 bases are TGCGCCAGCAGCCAGGGGACAGCTAACTATGGCTACACCTTC. Translation gives CASSQGTANYGYTF.

The chain uses TRBV7-9 and TRBJ1-1, with D tentatively TRBD1 (6 bases). The CDR3 is made up of 13 amino acids. V lost 4 bases, J lost 1 base, and 7 bases lay in between. CDR1 is SEHNR and CDR2 is FQNEAQ in the germline V gene (reference sequence). The DNA for the CDR3 is TGTGCCAGCAGCTCGGACAGGAACACTGAAGCTTTCTTT. Amino acid sequence: CASSSDRNTEAFF.

The V gene is TRBV9, the J gene TRBJ2-2; TRBD1 is a possible D gene (5 bases). Germline values: CDR1 SGDLS, CDR2 YYNGEE. V shed 2 bases and J shed 5 bases, with 13 bases lying between them. The length of the CDR3 is 15 residues. This chain's CDR3 is CASSVTDLTTGELFF. In DNA form, the CDR3 reads TGTGCCAGCAGCGTGACAGACCTAACAACCGGGGAGCTGTTTTTT.

J is TRBJ2-2 and V is TRBV18; no clear D. This CDR3 contains 13 residues. V lost 4 bases and J lost 6, with 9 bases in between. Germline CDR1 KGHSH, CDR2 LQKENI. The CDR3 DNA reads as TGTGCCAGCTCACTTGAGGTTTCCGGGGAGCTGTTTTTT. Translated, it gives CASSLEVSGELFF.

Of note for this clone: The germline gene is not matched at one end of the junction; a read error may be the cause. This rearrangement joins TRBV2 to TRBJ1-5, with D unclear. There are 13 residues in the CDR3. Germline values: CDR1 SNHLY, CDR2 FYNNEI. For the CDR3, the DNA is TGTGCCAGCAGTGAAGGGATCAAACGGAAAGACTCCTTT. Encoded protein: CASSEGIKRKDSF. The variable domain in full, completed from reference TRBV2 and TRBJ1-5, reads EPEVTQTPSHQVTQMGQEVILRCVPISNHLYFYWYRQILGQKVEFLVSFYNNEISEKSEIFDDQFSVERPDGSNFTLKIRSTKLEDSAMYFCASSEGIKRKDSFGDGTRLSIL.